A single sample is the source of the 20 T cell receptor beta chains below, sequenced in a study of blood T cell repertoires in COVID-19. The data were produced by immunoSEQ multiplex PCR, yet TCRdb's version contains in-frame clones alone and is incomplete. The table lists about 40,000 clones, over 75% of them singletons, with under 50% in the top ten. Sequences were obtained from peripheral blood. These receptors all stem from a man aged 80 or over with active or convalescent COVID-19.

The CDR3: CSGILAFGNNEQFF. In nucleotides, the CDR3 is TGCAGCGGTATCCTAGCGTTTGGGAACAATGAGCAGTTCTTC. This chain uses TRBV29-1 with TRBJ2-1, with a tentative D call TRBD2 (6 bases). V dropped 7 bases and J dropped 5 bases, with 18 bases sitting between them. The CDR3 spans 14 residues. CDR1 SQVTM and CDR2 ANQGSEA come from the germline V gene.

This chain connects TRBV7-9 to TRBJ2-7; D call uncertain. The CDR3 is made up of 14 amino acids. Germline assignment: CDR1 SEHNR and CDR2 FQNEAQ (reference sequence). V was pared by 4 bases and J by 4 bases, with 14 bases between. The CDR3: CASSSTPDLYEQYF. CDR3 DNA sequence: TGTGCCAGCAGCTCGACTCCAGACCTGTACGAGCAGTACTTC.

This chain uses TRBV19 with TRBJ1-5; D is ambiguous. Trimming shortened V by 3 bases and J by 1 base, and 10 bases separated the two germline ends. This CDR3 spans 15 amino acids. CDR1 is LNHDA, CDR2 SQIVND, per germline (reference sequence). The CDR3 loop is CASSITRGSNQPQHF. The CDR3 DNA reads as TGTGCCAGTAGTATCACCCGTGGCAGCAATCAGCCCCAGCATTTT. The full variable domain, completed using reference TRBV19 and TRBJ1-5, is DGGITQSPKYLFRKEGQNVTLSCEQNLNHDAMYWYRQDPGQGLRLIYYSQIVNDFQKGDIAEGYSVSREKKESFPLTVTSAQKNPTAFYLCASSITRGSNQPQHFGDGTRLSIL.

The V and J genes are TRBV2 and TRBJ1-3; the D gene is possibly TRBD1 (6 bases). Germline loops: CDR1 SNHLY, CDR2 FYNNEI. The CDR3 is 14 residues long. The ends were cut back, 5 bases at V and 3 bases at J, with 11 bases in the middle. For the CDR3, the DNA is TGTGCCAGCAGTCCGCAGGGGAATGGAAACACCATATATTTT. Translation: CASSPQGNGNTIYF. Filled out from reference TRBV2 and TRBJ1-3, the complete variable domain reads EPEVTQTPSHQVTQMGQEVILRCVPISNHLYFYWYRQILGQKVEFLVSFYNNEISEKSEIFDDQFSVERPDGSNFTLKIRSTKLEDSAMYFCASSPQGNGNTIYFGEGSWLTVV.

The V gene is TRBV18, the J gene TRBJ1-1; no firm D call. V was cut by 6 bases and J by 2 bases, with 10 bases left in between. Germline V lookup: CDR1 KGHSH, CDR2 LQKENI. CDR3 length: 13 amino acids. In DNA form, the CDR3 reads TGTGCCAGCTCGGCAGGTGCAAACACTGAAGCTTTCTTT. This translates into CASSAGANTEAFF.

This clone was found a few times. This chain uses TRBV30 with TRBJ2-5; no firm D call. Trimming removed 4 bases from V and 5 bases from J, with 14 bases in between. The CDR3 length is 13 residues. Germline values: CDR1 GTSNPN, CDR2 SVGIG (reference sequence). The CDR3: CAWNPARRETQYF. Written as DNA, the CDR3 is TGTGCCTGGAATCCGGCCCGCAGGGAGACCCAGTACTTC. Looking up the rest from reference TRBV30 and TRBJ2-5 gives the full variable domain: SQTIHQWPATLVQPVGSPLSLECTVEGTSNPNLYWYRQAAGRGLQLLFYSVGIGQISSEVPQNLSASRPQDRQFILSSKKLLLSDSGFYLCAWNPARRETQYFGPGTRLLVL.

V gene TRBV11-3 combines with J gene TRBJ2-1; weak D call: TRBD1 (6 bases). V was shortened by 5 bases and J by 8 bases, with 13 bases between the two germline ends. The CDR3 is 13 amino acids. Germline V gene sequence: CDR1 SGHNT, CDR2 YENEEA. The CDR3 nucleotides read TGTGCCAGCAGCCAAACAGGGAGTCATGAGCAGTTCTTC. This sequence encodes CASSQTGSHEQFF.

The CDR3 reads CASTIEGQGVPDTQYF. CDR3 nucleotide sequence: TGTGCCAGCACCATAGAGGGGCAGGGGGTCCCAGATACGCAGTATTTT. The rearrangement joins TRBV28 to TRBJ2-3, with TRBD1 matching over 7 bases. The length of the CDR3 is 16 residues. V was clipped by 7 bases and J by 4 bases; unmatched bases: 14. Germline CDR1 and CDR2: MDHEN and SYDVKM.

This chain joins TRBV12-3 or TRBV12-4 and TRBJ1-2; the match to TRBD1 covers 7 bases. V trimming: 6 bases; J trimming: 4 bases; junction bases outside the gene matches: 5. The CDR3 covers 13 residues. DNA of the CDR3: TGTGCCAGCAGCTCGACAGGGTTCTATGGCTACACCTTC. This encodes CASSSTGFYGYTF.

This chain links TRBV19 with TRBJ2-7; D uncertain. Germline CDR1 LNHDA, CDR2 SQIVND (reference sequence). Trimming took 4 bases from V and 7 from J, leaving 14 bases between them. The CDR3 consists of 13 residues. For the CDR3, the DNA is TGTGCCAGTAGTAGTAACCGGGTCGGGGAGCAGTACTTC. Its protein is CASSSNRVGEQYF.

The genes are TRBV6-6 and TRBJ1-5, with D uncertain. Trimming left V 2 bases short and J 3 bases short, with 11 bases between. The CDR3 extends over 15 amino acids. Germline V gives CDR1 MNHNY, CDR2 SVGAGI (reference sequence). The CDR3 DNA reads TGTGCCAGCAGTTACCCCGACGGGTACAATCAGCCCCAGCATTTT. This codes for CASSYPDGYNQPQHF.

The chain couples TRBV11-2 to TRBJ1-1; 7 bases are shared with TRBD1. Losses at the gene ends were 5 bases for V and 1 base for J; bases not matched to a gene: 7. Germline V gene data show CDR1 as SGHAT and CDR2 as FQNNGV. This CDR3 has 15 residues. The CDR3: CASSHQGEKNTEAFF. CDR3 sequence (DNA): TGTGCCAGCAGCCATCAGGGGGAAAAGAACACTGAAGCTTTCTTT.

The rearrangement links TRBV5-1 to TRBJ2-3; TRBD1 aligns across 7 bases. This CDR3 contains 14 residues. Germline V gives CDR1 SGHRS, CDR2 YFSETQ. V lost 0 bases to trimming and J lost 3 bases; unmatched junction nucleotides: 1. In DNA form, the CDR3 reads TGCGCCAGCAGCTTGGCACAGGGGACAGATACGCAGTATTTT. Its translation is CASSLAQGTDTQYF.

The gene calls are TRBV7-2 and TRBJ1-1, with TRBD1 matching 10 bases. With V trimmed by 6 bases and J by 5 bases, 9 bases remained unmatched. CDR1 SGHTA and CDR2 FQGNSA come from the germline V gene. There are 15 residues in the CDR3. In nucleotides, the CDR3 is TGTGCCAGCAGTTCTCGACAGGGGGCGAGAACTGAAGCTTTCTTT. It yields the protein CASSSRQGARTEAFF.

The chain is built from TRBV5-1 and TRBJ2-6, with TRBD1 matching over 12 bases. Germline CDR1 is SGHRS and CDR2 is YFSETQ. V shed 4 bases and J 3 bases; nucleotides not matched to a gene: 8. The CDR3 consists of 18 residues. CDR3 in DNA: TGCGCCAGCAGCGTCGGGACAGGGGGCGTTGGTGGGGCCAACGTCCTGACTTTC. The encoded protein is CASSVGTGGVGGANVLTF.

The chain combines TRBV5-4 with TRBJ1-2; 7 bases fit TRBD1. Unmatched junction bases numbered 16, after V lost 4 bases and J lost 7 bases. Germline loops: CDR1 SGHNT, CDR2 YYREEE (reference sequence). This CDR3 is 16 amino acids long. The DNA for the CDR3 is TGTGCCAGCAGCACGGACAGGACTCCGGACAGGAGTGGCTACACCTTC. It translates to CASSTDRTPDRSGYTF.

The V and J genes are TRBV24-1 and TRBJ2-7, with D uncertain. CDR3 length: 12 residues. The V gene's germline CDR1 is KGHDR and CDR2 SFDVKD. V was shortened by 0 bases and J by 5 bases, with 4 bases between the two germline ends. In DNA form, the CDR3 reads TGTGCCACCAGTGATTTGCGGGACGAGCAGTACTTC. It translates to CATSDLRDEQYF.

Here the CDR3 DNA reads TGTGCCAGCAGCCACCGGCGACCCCAGGTCGAGCAGTACTTC. This gives the protein CASSHRRPQVEQYF. The genes are TRBV6-2 or TRBV6-3 and TRBJ2-7; the D is unclear. The germline V and J ends were trimmed by 6 bases and 6 bases, with 18 bases remaining between them. CDR1 MNHEY and CDR2 SVGEGT come from the germline V gene. CDR3 size: 14 residues.

The chain couples TRBV24-1 to TRBJ1-2, with D maybe TRBD1 (6 bases). The CDR3 spans 14 residues. The V gene's germline CDR1 is KGHDR and CDR2 SFDVKD. V lost 4 bases and J lost 3, with 11 bases in between. CDR3 in DNA: TGTGCCACCAGTGAAAACAGGGACCACTATGGCTACACCTTC. It translates to CATSENRDHYGYTF.

The rearrangement joins TRBV5-6 to TRBJ2-7; D might be TRBD1 (5 bases). The CDR3 length is 13 residues. V gave up 1 base and J gave up 6 bases, with 11 bases separating them. CDR1 is SGHDT and CDR2 is YYEEEE in the germline V gene. The CDR3 region is CASSLLEGVEQYF. The CDR3 DNA reads TGTGCCAGCAGCTTGCTAGAAGGGGTCGAGCAGTACTTC.